The 28 T cell receptor beta chains listed next were all sequenced from one sample in a study of T cell responses to AZD1222 COVID-19 vaccine (dated by TCRdb to the early 2020s). The time point label, as the study defines it: about 28 days (+/-7) after the second vaccine dose. Preparation of the library involved the immunoSEQ multiplex PCR assay. TCRdb mirrors the immuneACCESS table, restricted to in-frame sequences. Some clones are absent from its copies; in checked studies, under half trace to an unresolved V gene, and the reason for the others is unknown. Recorded for this sample are 98,000 or so clones; roughly 90% of them occurred a single time. Roughly 15% of the sample lies in the top ten. The material sequenced was peripheral blood, taken 28 days after the second AZD1222 dose. The receptors shown here come from an adult who received the AZD1222 COVID-19 vaccine.

The chain links TRBV3-1 (or the pseudogene TRBV3-2) to TRBJ2-1, with no clear D. The V and J ends lost 0 bases and 8 bases respectively, with 14 bases between them. The CDR3 extends over 15 amino acids. From germline, CDR1 is LGHDT and CDR2 YNNKEL (reference sequence). The CDR3 is CASSQDRASAYEQFF. DNA for the CDR3: TGTGCCAGCAGCCAAGATCGGGCTAGTGCATATGAGCAGTTCTTC.

The V and J genes are TRBV2 and TRBJ2-7; TRBD1 agrees at 8 bases. V lost 5 bases, J lost 4 bases, and 10 bases stayed unmatched. This CDR3 region has 15 residues. CDR1 SNHLY and CDR2 FYNNEI come from the germline V gene. The CDR3 loop reads CASSPLRGQGYEQYF. Here the CDR3 DNA reads TGTGCCAGCAGTCCGTTGAGAGGACAGGGATACGAGCAGTACTTC.

V usage is TRBV19 and J usage is TRBJ2-4; a possible D gene is TRBD1 (5 bases). Germline V gives CDR1 LNHDA, CDR2 SQIVND (reference sequence). The CDR3 is made up of 14 amino acids. V was clipped by 7 bases and J by 0 bases, with 10 bases between them. The CDR3 sequence: CASTGNLAKNIQYF. CDR3 DNA: TGTGCCAGTACAGGGAACCTAGCCAAAAACATTCAGTACTTC. Full variable domain (outside the CDR3, taken from reference TRBV19 and TRBJ2-4): DGGITQSPKYLFRKEGQNVTLSCEQNLNHDAMYWYRQDPGQGLRLIYYSQIVNDFQKGDIAEGYSVSREKKESFPLTVTSAQKNPTAFYLCASTGNLAKNIQYFGAGTRLSVL.

The rearrangement links TRBV11-2 to TRBJ2-3; D possibly matches TRBD1 or TRBD2 (6 bases each). The germline V gene has CDR1 SGHAT and CDR2 FQNNGV. The CDR3 is 16 residues long. Deletions cut 4 bases from V and 0 bases from J, with 14 bases between. The CDR3 is CASSSTGGRSTDTQYF. In nucleotides, the CDR3 is TGTGCCAGCAGCTCCACCGGGGGCAGGAGCACAGATACGCAGTATTTT.

The chain carries TRBV10-2 and TRBJ2-7; tentatively, D is TRBD1 (6 bases). CDR3 length equals 13 residues. The V gene lost 6 bases and the J gene lost 4 bases, with 13 bases spanning the gap. Germline CDR1 WSHSY, CDR2 SAAADI. The CDR3 sequence: CASRGTLGYEQYF. The CDR3 nucleotides read TGCGCCAGCAGGGGGACATTAGGGTACGAGCAGTACTTC.

This chain connects TRBV5-1 to TRBJ2-3; TRBD1 is a possible D gene (5 bases). The CDR3 spans 14 residues. V lost 4 bases to trimming and J lost 4 bases, with 13 bases between them. The germline V gene has CDR1 SGHRS and CDR2 YFSETQ. The DNA of the CDR3 is TGCGCCAGCAGCCCCGGACACGGGTCAGATACGCAGTATTTT. Its translation: CASSPGHGSDTQYF.

The CDR3 loop reads CASSLFRRDYGYTF. CDR3 in DNA: TGTGCCAGCAGTTTATTTCGCAGGGACTATGGCTACACCTTC. This chain connects TRBV28 to TRBJ1-2; TRBD1 might be the D (5 bases). The germline CDR1 and CDR2 sequences are MDHEN and SYDVKM. Trimming took off 1 base at V and 3 bases at J, with 9 bases between the two ends. This CDR3 has 14 amino acids.

The J gene is TRBJ1-1, the V gene TRBV30, with unresolved D. The CDR3 is made up of 11 amino acids. Trimming took off 5 bases at V and 7 bases at J, with 11 bases between the two ends. Germline V CDR1 and CDR2: GTSNPN, SVGIG (reference sequence). CDR3 coding DNA: TGTGCCTGGGGGATTGTGGTTGAAGCTTTCTTT. Residues: CAWGIVVEAFF.

The gene calls are TRBV28 and TRBJ2-2, with D uncertain. The CDR3 loop spans 16 amino acids. V lost 10 bases to trimming and J lost 4 bases, with 22 bases between them. CDR1 is MDHEN, CDR2 SYDVKM, per germline. CDR3 loop: CATLSLGRRSTGELFF. Here the CDR3 DNA reads TGTGCCACCCTCTCACTCGGACGTCGCAGCACCGGGGAGCTGTTTTTT.

The gene calls are TRBV11-2 and TRBJ1-2; no definite D call. CDR1 is SGHAT and CDR2 is FQNNGV in the germline V gene. This CDR3 has 13 amino acids. Between the trimmed V and J ends, which lost 1 base and 8 bases, there was a span of 11 bases. The CDR3 loop reads CASSLVANGGYTF. CDR3 bases: TGTGCCAGCAGCTTAGTCGCAAATGGGGGCTACACCTTC.

This clone was seen a single time. The rearrangement links TRBV5-4 to TRBJ1-3; D gene ambiguous. The germline CDR1 and CDR2 sequences are SGHNT and YYREEE (reference sequence). V lost 4 bases and J lost 0, with 5 bases in between. The length of the CDR3 is 13 residues. This CDR3 is CASSIYSGNTIYF. DNA of the CDR3: TGTGCCAGCAGCATTTACTCTGGAAACACCATATATTTT.

The chain carries TRBV7-3 and TRBJ1-1; a weak D match, TRBD1 (5 bases). Germline assignment: CDR1 SGHTA and CDR2 FQGTGA. Trimming shortened V by 3 bases and J by 3 bases, and 8 bases separated the two germline ends. This CDR3 comprises 13 residues. The CDR3: CASSFGGDTEAFF. The CDR3 nucleotides are TGTGCCAGCAGCTTCGGGGGGGACACTGAAGCTTTCTTT.

The sample holds one count of this clone. The chain combines TRBV6-5 with TRBJ1-3; D is unclear. CDR1 and CDR2 (germline): MNHEY, SVGAGI. The CDR3 loop spans 14 amino acids. Trimming cost V 5 bases and J 4 bases, with 12 bases left between them. CDR3 residues: CASSQPDSGNTIYF. The DNA for the CDR3 is TGTGCCAGCAGTCAACCCGACTCCGGAAACACCATATATTTT.

This clone was counted once. The V call is TRBV7-2, the J call TRBJ1-4, with 8 bases identical to TRBD1. The germline V gene encodes CDR1 SGHTA and CDR2 FQGNSA. Trimming removed 3 bases from V and 7 bases from J; junction bases left unmatched: 7. This CDR3 contains 15 residues. The CDR3 DNA sequence: TGTGCCAGCAGCTTCAACAGGGGGACAGCTGAAAAACTGTTTTTT. Encoded protein: CASSFNRGTAEKLFF.

The chain links TRBV10-3 to TRBJ1-4; 8 nucleotides match TRBD1. The J segment lost 7 bases and the V segment lost 2 bases, leaving 6 bases of the junction unmatched. The CDR3 has 15 residues. Germline CDR1 reads ENHRY; CDR2 reads SYGVKD. The CDR3 reads CAISETTGGGEKLFF. CDR3 in DNA: TGTGCCATCAGTGAGACAACAGGGGGGGGTGAAAAACTGTTTTTT.

V and J are TRBV2 and TRBJ2-7; D remains ambiguous. Germline-derived CDR1 and CDR2 are SNHLY and FYNNEI. The CDR3 is 13 amino acids. The ends were cut back, 11 bases at V and 5 bases at J, with 19 bases in the middle. In DNA, the CDR3 is TGTGCCGGGAACTACGGGCTTGGGGACGAGCAGTACTTC. This translates into CAGNYGLGDEQYF. Looking up the rest from reference TRBV2 and TRBJ2-7 gives the full variable domain: EPEVTQTPSHQVTQMGQEVILRCVPISNHLYFYWYRQILGQKVEFLVSFYNNEISEKSEIFDDQFSVERPDGSNFTLKIRSTKLEDSAMYFCAGNYGLGDEQYFGPGTRLTVT.

The CDR3 region has the DNA TGTGCCAGCAGACCAGGGGTCCCCGGGGAGCTGTTTTTT. Translated: CASRPGVPGELFF. The chain carries TRBV6-5 and TRBJ2-2, with D possibly TRBD1 on 6 matching bases. The V gene lost 6 bases and the J gene lost 6 bases, with 11 bases spanning the gap. Germline CDR1 is MNHEY and CDR2 is SVGAGI. The CDR3 is 13 residues long.

The gene calls are TRBV11-2 and TRBJ1-1; TRBD1 might be the D (6 bases). CDR3 length: 15 residues. CDR1 is SGHAT and CDR2 is FQNNGV in the germline V gene. Between the trimmed V and J ends, which lost 1 base and 1 base, there was a span of 10 bases. CDR3 nucleotide sequence: TGTGCCAGCAGCTTAGCTCTACAGGGGAACACTGAAGCTTTCTTT. It encodes CASSLALQGNTEAFF.

V is TRBV7-6 and J is TRBJ1-4; TRBD1 might be the D (6 bases). CDR1 and CDR2 (germline): SGHVS, FNYEAQ. The germline V and J ends were trimmed by 2 bases and 0 bases, with 10 bases remaining between them. The CDR3 consists of 16 residues. DNA for the CDR3: TGTGCCAGCAGCTTACAGGGGAAAGCAACTAATGAAAAACTGTTTTTT. Protein sequence: CASSLQGKATNEKLFF.

The chain uses TRBV9 and TRBJ1-6, with D hard to call. CDR1 is SGDLS and CDR2 is YYNGEE in the germline V gene. The V gene lost 4 bases and the J gene lost 8 bases, with 13 bases spanning the gap. The CDR3 length is 14 residues. DNA of the CDR3: TGTGCCAGCAGCCCCCAGCAGACCGATTCACCCCTCCACTTT. Amino acids: CASSPQQTDSPLHF.

This rearrangement joins TRBV6-5 to TRBJ1-2, with TRBD1 matching 9 bases. The CDR3 has 14 residues. Germline values: CDR1 MNHEY, CDR2 SVGAGI. V shed 7 bases and J 3 bases; nucleotides not matched to a gene: 6. The CDR3 DNA follows: TGTGCCAGCACCCTCCGGACAGGGGACTATGGCTACACCTTC. This translates into CASTLRTGDYGYTF.

The CDR3 spells CASSYSQGRGSEAFF. The CDR3 bases are TGTGCCAGCAGTTACTCGCAGGGGCGAGGCTCTGAAGCTTTCTTT. The J gene is TRBJ1-1, the V gene TRBV6-5; weak D call: TRBD1 (6 bases). Trimming removed 0 bases at V and 6 bases at J, with 14 bases between. This CDR3 region has 15 residues. The germline V gene encodes CDR1 MNHEY and CDR2 SVGAGI.

This sequence joins TRBV18 and TRBJ1-3; no definite D call. The CDR3 loop spans 13 amino acids. V lost 2 bases to trimming and J lost 4 bases, with 6 bases between them. Per the germline V gene, CDR1 is KGHSH and CDR2 is LQKENI. The CDR3 here is CASSPGQGNTIYF. The CDR3 coding sequence is TGTGCCAGCTCACCAGGGCAGGGAAACACCATATATTTT. The complete variable domain, with remaining parts taken from reference TRBV18 and TRBJ1-3, reads NAGVMQNPRHLVRRRGQEARLRCSPMKGHSHVYWYRQLPEEGLKFMVYLQKENIIDESGMPKERFSAEFPKEGPSILRIQQVVRGDSAAYFCASSPGQGNTIYFGEGSWLTVV.

The rearrangement links TRBV2 to TRBJ1-1, with D unresolved. The V gene's germline CDR1 is SNHLY and CDR2 FYNNEI. The CDR3 is 13 amino acids. The V gene lost 4 bases and the J gene lost 3 bases, with 9 bases spanning the gap. This CDR3 is CASSGDTYTEAFF. The CDR3 DNA reads as TGTGCCAGCAGTGGAGACACCTACACTGAAGCTTTCTTT.

J is TRBJ2-5 and V is TRBV19; 8 positions match TRBD1. The length of the CDR3 is 16 residues. In germline, CDR1 is LNHDA, CDR2 SQIVND (reference sequence). V was clipped by 6 bases and J by 10 bases; unmatched bases: 19. The DNA of the CDR3 is TGTGCCAGTAGGCACTTCGGGACAGGATCTTTGGGGGACCAGTACTTC. Translating it yields CASRHFGTGSLGDQYF.

This chain links TRBV5-1 with TRBJ2-7, with unresolved D. In germline, CDR1 is SGHRS, CDR2 YFSETQ. This CDR3 has 14 amino acids. The V and J ends lost 2 bases and 0 bases respectively, with 9 bases between them. CDR3 sequence (DNA): TGCGCCAGCAGCTTTTCGGAATACTCCTACGAGCAGTACTTC. Translation gives CASSFSEYSYEQYF.

This chain joins TRBV5-1 and TRBJ1-2; 9 nucleotides align to TRBD1. Germline V gene data show CDR1 as SGHRS and CDR2 as YFSETQ. V shed 4 bases and J 6 bases; nucleotides not matched to a gene: 7. This CDR3 is built from 14 residues. CDR3 region: CASSRTGGANGYTF. The CDR3 DNA is TGCGCCAGCAGCAGAACAGGGGGCGCTAATGGCTACACCTTC.

V usage is TRBV30 and J usage is TRBJ2-7; 8 bases fit TRBD1. V was clipped by 3 bases and J by 3 bases; unmatched bases: 1. This CDR3 has 12 amino acids. CDR1 is GTSNPN, CDR2 SVGIG, per germline (reference sequence). CDR3 region: CAWSGTGYEQYF. CDR3 in DNA: TGTGCCTGGAGCGGGACAGGCTACGAGCAGTACTTC.